Reported below is one TCR beta chain. The antigen remains undetermined. The data belong to a study of T cell responses to AZD1222 COVID-19 vaccine. Researchers grouped second doses given at about 4 or about 12 weeks into one pool. Germline values: CDR1 GTSNPN, CDR2 SVGIG (reference sequence). The CDR3 runs to 12 residues. V was trimmed by 3 bases and J by 6 bases, leaving 11 bases between them. Study conclusions and caveats: Only after the peak T cell response were repertoires sampled. Reportedly, close to half of spike-specific TCRs are directed against unmutated variant regions.

Using immunoSEQ multiplex PCR, the repertoire was profiled, and TCRdb retains in-frame clones only, with some absent. The table has tens of thousands of clones, about nine tenths seen once. The receptor was derived from an adult who received the AZD1222 COVID-19 vaccine. The sequences come from peripheral blood, collected 28 days after the second AZD1222 dose. The rearrangement joins TRBV30 to TRBJ1-2, with no clear D. The DNA for the CDR3 is TGTGCCTGGAGAGACTTAGGGCATGGCTACACCTTC. It is translated as CAWRDLGHGYTF.